The clone carrying this T cell receptor beta chain was counted many times. No antigen is known for it. Using its own MiXCR run on the 5' RACE reads, TCRdb lists one record per CDR3 protein. The data hold 130,000 to 150,000 distinct CDR3 sequences, with approximately 4% observed a single time. This sample is drawn from a study of identical twins. With V trimmed by 8 bases and J by 4 bases, 8 bases remained unmatched. The CDR3 is made up of 14 amino acids. General study findings and limits: Invariant populations such as MAIT and iNKT cells could partly muddle zero-insertion analyses. The abundant beta clonotypes from cord blood had fewer insertions, and memory repertoires had none of this. Conclusions rested on cross-sectional statistics rather than following the same donors.

Sequences were obtained from memory T cells sorted from blood. The TCR sequence derives from a man between 18 and 29 years old in good health. The chain combines TRBV12-3 or TRBV12-4 with TRBJ2-1; 7 positions match TRBD2. CDR3 sequence (DNA): TGTGCCAGCGGTGAGACGGGAGGATACAATGAGCAGTTCTTC. Residues: CASGETGGYNEQFF.